This entry lists 9 T cell receptor beta chains sequenced from one sample in a study of T-cell reconstitution after alpha-beta-depleted transplantation in children. Researchers prepared the TCRbeta library using unique molecular identifiers, the study reports. TCRdb ran MiXCR on the PCR reads and lists one entry per CDR3 protein. The repertoire holds almost 400,000 distinct CDR3 sequences, with about 20% as singletons. The sequenced sample was PBMCs from the stem cell graft donor, obtained from the stem cell graft. These receptors all come from a human donor who donated a stem cell graft to a child with acute myeloid leukemia.

This clonotype was recorded at least ten times. The V call is TRBV12-3 or TRBV12-4, the J call TRBJ2-7; D not resolved. V was cut by 4 bases and J by 7 bases, with 8 bases left in between. The CDR3 runs 11 residues. The CDR3 DNA sequence: TGTGCCAGCAGTTGGGGTGGGGAGCAGTACTTC. Its translation is CASSWGGEQYF.

This clonotype was counted between two and nine times. The V gene is TRBV4-1, the J gene TRBJ2-5; no firm D call. CDR1 MGHRA and CDR2 YSYEKL come from the germline V gene. V shed 3 bases and J shed 0 bases, with 5 bases lying between them. This CDR3 has 13 amino acids. CDR3 in amino acids: CASSHPNQETQYF. The CDR3, as DNA: TGCGCCAGCAGCCACCCAAACCAAGAGACCCAGTACTTC.

This clonotype was counted only a few times. The chain combines TRBV3-1 with TRBJ1-1, with D perhaps matching TRBD1 (6 bases). The CDR3 runs 15 residues. Germline V gives CDR1 LGHDT, CDR2 YNNKEL (reference sequence). Deletions cut 1 base from V and 4 bases from J, with 13 bases between. The chain's CDR3 is CASSQAYRDGTEAFF. The CDR3 DNA reads as TGTGCCAGCAGCCAAGCGTACAGGGACGGCACTGAAGCTTTCTTT.

This clonotype came up a few times. The chain recombines TRBV6-5 with TRBJ1-3; 7 positions agree with TRBD1. The V segment lost 5 bases and the J segment 0 bases; nucleotides outside the gene matches: 7. CDR3 length: 16 amino acids. Germline assignment: CDR1 MNHEY and CDR2 SVGAGI. DNA for the CDR3: TGTGCCAGCAGTAGGGGACAGACGAGCTCTGGAAACACCATATATTTT. Its protein is CASSRGQTSSGNTIYF.

The V and J genes are TRBV9 and TRBJ1-1; no firm D call. CDR3 length equals 14 residues. Per germline, CDR1 SGDLS and CDR2 YYNGEE. V lost 0 bases, J lost 5 bases, and 11 bases lay in between. In nucleotides, the CDR3 is TGTGCCAGCAGCGTAGCTACGGTGGGAACTGAAGCTTTCTTT. Protein: CASSVATVGTEAFF.

The rearrangement joins TRBV28 to TRBJ2-3, with no clear D. V was cut by 6 bases and J by 4 bases, with 8 bases left in between. Germline V lookup: CDR1 MDHEN, CDR2 SYDVKM. The CDR3 totals 12 residues. The CDR3 is CASSTDPDTQYF. CDR3 bases: TGTGCCAGCAGCACCGATCCAGATACGCAGTATTTT.

This sequence joins TRBV20-1 and TRBJ1-5; 11 bases are shared with TRBD1. Losses at the gene ends were 2 bases for V and 2 bases for J; bases not matched to a gene: 17. The CDR3 sequence is 20 residues long. Germline assignment: CDR1 DFQATT and CDR2 SNEGSKA (reference sequence). The CDR3 spells CSARPRTGGYLDYGNQPQHF. DNA of the CDR3: TGCAGTGCTAGACCCCGGACAGGGGGCTACCTCGATTACGGCAATCAGCCCCAGCATTTT.

Only a few counts were recorded for this clonotype. V is TRBV27 and J is TRBJ1-4; TRBD1 aligns across 7 bases. J lost 8 bases, V lost 6 bases, and 6 bases had no gene match. Germline-derived CDR1 and CDR2 are MNHEY and SMNVEV (reference sequence). CDR3 length equals 13 residues. The CDR3 bases are TGTGCCAGCAGCCCCGGGACAGTGGAAAAACTGTTTTTT. Protein: CASSPGTVEKLFF.

This clonotype was seen a few times. This sequence joins TRBV5-5 and TRBJ2-1; 11 nucleotides agree with TRBD2. V lost 1 base, J lost 4 bases, and 4 bases stayed unmatched. In germline, CDR1 is SGHKS, CDR2 YYEKEE (reference sequence). The CDR3 is made up of 16 amino acids. CDR3 sequence: CASSLLASGGYNEQFF. For the CDR3, the DNA is TGTGCCAGCAGCTTGTTGGCTAGCGGGGGGTACAATGAGCAGTTCTTC.